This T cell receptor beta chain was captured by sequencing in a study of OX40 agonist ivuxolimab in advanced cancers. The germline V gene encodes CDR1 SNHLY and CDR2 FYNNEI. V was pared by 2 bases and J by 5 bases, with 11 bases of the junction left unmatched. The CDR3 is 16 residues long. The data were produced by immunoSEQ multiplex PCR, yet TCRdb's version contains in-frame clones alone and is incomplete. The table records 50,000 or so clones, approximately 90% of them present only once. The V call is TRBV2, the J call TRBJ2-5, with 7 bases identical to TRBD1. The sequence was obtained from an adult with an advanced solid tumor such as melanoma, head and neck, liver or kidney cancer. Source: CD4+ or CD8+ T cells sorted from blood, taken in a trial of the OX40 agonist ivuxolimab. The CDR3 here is CASSERENTGEETQYF. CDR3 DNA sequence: TGTGCCAGCAGTGAACGAGAGAACACAGGGGAGGAGACCCAGTACTTC.